This paragraph covers one T cell receptor (beta chain) sequence. Authors' methods: Scientists estimated how many nucleated cells there were by amplifying reference gene primers. Method: immunoSEQ multiplex PCR; TCRdb's copy keeps in-frame clones and lacks some. Clone size and the V and J calls come from that table; the DNA yielded D and trimming. The repertoire holds roughly 120,000 clones, with 80% to 95% as singletons. With 7 bases removed from V and 6 bases from J, the gap between germline ends came to 19 bases. Germline CDR1 MNHNY, CDR2 SVGAGI (reference sequence). This CDR3 is built from 15 residues. A Seattle source enrolled patients during active infection and followed them longitudinally. The source of the sample is a study of blood T cell repertoires in COVID-19. About the research overall: Specimens from acute and convalescent COVID-19 originated in the United States, Italy and Spain. PBMCs, B-cell-depleted T cells, or T cells provided the cDNA or gDNA that made up the material.

The chain joins TRBV6-6 to TRBJ1-5; D is unresolved. The receptor was derived from a man aged 50 to 60 with COVID-19, enrolled during active disease. The material sequenced was peripheral blood. The CDR3 coding sequence is TGTGCCAGCACATCGGACTCAAGCTGGAGTCAGCCCCAGCATTTT. It is translated as CASTSDSSWSQPQHF.